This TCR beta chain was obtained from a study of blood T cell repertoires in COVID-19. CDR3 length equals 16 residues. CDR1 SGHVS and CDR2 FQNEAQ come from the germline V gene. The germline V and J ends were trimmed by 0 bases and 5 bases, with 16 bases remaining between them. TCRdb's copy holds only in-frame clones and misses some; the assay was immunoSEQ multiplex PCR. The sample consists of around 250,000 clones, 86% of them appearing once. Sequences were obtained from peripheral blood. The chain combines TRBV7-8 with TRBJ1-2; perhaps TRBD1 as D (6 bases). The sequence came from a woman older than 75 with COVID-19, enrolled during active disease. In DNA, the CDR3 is TGTGCCAGCAGCTTAGCGTTCCTTGGGGGCGGGTATGGCTACACCTTC. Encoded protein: CASSLAFLGGGYGYTF.